Each of the 15 T cell receptor beta chains below was sequenced from the same sample in a study of blood T cells in healthy people across ages. Then a second PCR, running about 6 to 12 cycles, was carried out with a sample-barcoded 5' primer and a J-beta primer mix. TCRdb ran MiXCR on the 5' RACE reads and lists one entry per CDR3 protein. The repertoire holds around 780,000 distinct CDR3 sequences, with roughly three fifths as singletons. Sequenced input: blood. All receptors derive from a man aged 35 to 55 in good health.

This chain connects TRBV4-3 to TRBJ2-3, with a weak D call TRBD2 (6 bases). This CDR3 region has 14 residues. Per germline, CDR1 LGHNA and CDR2 YSLEER. V was clipped by 2 bases and J by 2 bases, with 8 bases between them. The CDR3 loop reads CASSQWGLTDTQYF. In nucleotides, the CDR3 is TGCGCCAGCAGCCAATGGGGACTCACAGATACGCAGTATTTT.

The V and J genes are TRBV6-1 and TRBJ2-7; TRBD1 aligns across 7 bases. Per germline, CDR1 MNHNS and CDR2 SASEGT. J was trimmed by 4 bases and V by 0 bases; bases with no gene match: 3. This CDR3 comprises 14 residues. CDR3 in DNA: TGTGCCAGCAGTGAAGCAGGGGGCGAATACGAGCAGTACTTC. Translated: CASSEAGGEYEQYF.

The chain recombines TRBV5-1 with TRBJ2-1; D is perhaps TRBD2 (6 bases). The V end lost 4 bases, the J end lost 1 base, and 15 bases lay between the germline ends. The CDR3 is made up of 16 amino acids. In germline, CDR1 is SGHRS, CDR2 YFSETQ. This CDR3 is CASSPEEGRSYNEQFF. The CDR3 DNA reads TGCGCCAGCAGCCCGGAGGAGGGCCGGTCCTACAATGAGCAGTTCTTC. Using reference TRBV5-1 and TRBJ2-1 for the parts outside the CDR3, the full variable domain is KAGVTQTPRYLIKTRGQQVTLSCSPISGHRSVSWYQQTPGQGLQFLFEYFSETQRNKGNFPGRFSGRQFSNSRSEMNVSTLELGDSALYLCASSPEEGRSYNEQFFGPGTRLTVL.

This clonotype was found a few times. V is TRBV6-2 or TRBV6-3 and J is TRBJ2-3; 7 nucleotides align to TRBD1. The CDR3 is 16 residues long. Germline CDR1 MNHEY, CDR2 SVGEGT. The trim removed 6 bases at V and 3 bases at J, leaving 12 bases unmatched. CDR3 protein: CASRNRGAKKTDTQYF. DNA for the CDR3: TGTGCCAGCAGAAACAGGGGCGCAAAGAAGACAGATACGCAGTATTTT.

The chain uses TRBV29-1 and TRBJ1-2; D not resolved. The germline gives CDR1 SQVTM, CDR2 ANQGSEA. The CDR3 spans 13 residues. Trimming cost V 4 bases and J 8 bases, with 17 bases left between them. The CDR3 loop reads CSVVEEYSGGYTF. The CDR3 coding sequence is TGCAGCGTTGTAGAAGAATATTCCGGGGGCTACACCTTC.

The V call is TRBV18, the J call TRBJ2-5; D gene uncertain. The CDR3 has 13 amino acids. The V end was cut by 3 bases, the J end by 4 bases, with 9 bases between. CDR1 and CDR2 from the germline V gene are KGHSH and LQKENI. DNA for the CDR3: TGTGCCAGCTCACCGAACGATCCAGAGACCCAGTACTTC. Translation gives CASSPNDPETQYF.

This clonotype has only a few counts. The V gene is TRBV4-3, the J gene TRBJ2-3; D is undetermined. This CDR3 has 14 amino acids. Trimming stripped 0 bases from V and 4 bases from J, with 8 bases between. Per germline, CDR1 LGHNA and CDR2 YSLEER. The CDR3 spells CASSQDYPADTQYF. The CDR3 DNA sequence: TGCGCCAGCAGCCAAGATTACCCGGCAGATACGCAGTATTTT.

This rearrangement joins TRBV10-2 to TRBJ2-7; 7 positions match TRBD1. The germline gives CDR1 WSHSY, CDR2 SAAADI. This CDR3 is 14 amino acids long. After removal of 6 bases from V and 0 bases from J, the junction contained 5 bases not matched to a gene. The CDR3 nucleotides read TGCGCCAGCAGGGGGACAGCCGGCTCCTACGAGCAGTACTTC. It yields the protein CASRGTAGSYEQYF.

The chain links TRBV6-6 to TRBJ1-5; no clear D. Germline loops: CDR1 MNHNY, CDR2 SVGAGI (reference sequence). This CDR3 spans 13 amino acids. V was cut by 5 bases and J by 3 bases, with 8 bases left in between. The CDR3 nucleotides read TGTGCCAGCAGTCTCGGGCTCAATCAGCCCCAGCATTTT. This gives the protein CASSLGLNQPQHF.

In its sample, this clonotype was seen once. A read error may account for a junction end that differs from germline. This chain connects TRBV28 to TRBJ2-5; a possible D gene is TRBD1 (5 bases). Germline CDR1 and CDR2: MDHEN and SYDVKM. There are 14 residues in the CDR3. CDR3 region: CTSRQGHRQETQYF. CDR3 nucleotide sequence: TGTACCAGCAGACAAGGACACCGACAAGAGACCCAGTACTTC.

The V and J genes are TRBV20-1 and TRBJ2-5; the match to TRBD2 covers 7 bases. The CDR3 runs 12 residues. The V segment lost 2 bases and the J segment 5 bases; nucleotides outside the gene matches: 2. Germline V CDR1 and CDR2: DFQATT, SNEGSKA (reference sequence). CDR3 sequence: CSARWGGETQYF. CDR3 sequence (DNA): TGCAGTGCTAGATGGGGGGGGGAGACCCAGTACTTC.

CDR3 DNA sequence: TGCAGCGTTGGAGGCTGGGTGATGGATGAGCAGTTCTTC. Translation gives CSVGGWVMDEQFF. The V call is TRBV29-1, the J call TRBJ2-1; D unclear. The V gene's germline CDR1 is SQVTM and CDR2 ANQGSEA. Trimming left V 4 bases short and J 8 bases short, with 15 bases between. The CDR3 covers 13 residues.

V usage is TRBV9 and J usage is TRBJ2-1; weak D call: TRBD1 (6 bases). The germline V gene has CDR1 SGDLS and CDR2 YYNGEE. The CDR3 covers 15 residues. Trimming took off 3 bases at V and 7 bases at J, with 17 bases between the two ends. In DNA form, the CDR3 reads TGTGCCAGCAGCGGCACCGGGACACCCATGAATGAGCAGTTCTTC. Translation gives CASSGTGTPMNEQFF.

This chain connects TRBV28 to TRBJ1-2; possibly TRBD1 for D (6 bases). There are 14 residues in the CDR3. Trimming shortened V by 3 bases and J by 5 bases, and 13 bases separated the two germline ends. Germline CDR1 MDHEN, CDR2 SYDVKM. The CDR3, as DNA: TGTGCCAGCAGTTTGGCAGGGGAGGGGTATGGCTACACCTTC. Translation gives CASSLAGEGYGYTF.

The V and J genes are TRBV4-2 and TRBJ2-3, with 15 nucleotides matching TRBD2. V lost 0 bases and J lost 8; bases outside the gene matches: 9. Germline V gene sequence: CDR1 LGHNA, CDR2 YNFKEQ. This CDR3 comprises 18 residues. CDR3 in DNA: TGTGCCAGCAGCCAAGAGGGACTAGCGGGAGGTCGTAAGGGTACGCAGTATTTT. The encoded protein is CASSQEGLAGGRKGTQYF.